These 10 T cell receptor beta chains share one sample of origin, sequenced in a study of blood T cell repertoires in COVID-19. Profiled with immunoSEQ multiplex PCR; TCRdb holds only in-frame clones, not every one. The sample records some 340,000 clones, 90% being singletons. Material: PBMCs or T cells enriched from blood (not recorded which). The origin of the receptors is a woman aged 25-40 years who had been exposed to COVID-19.

The genes are TRBV7-9 and TRBJ1-4; D is uncertain. CDR3 length: 13 residues. Deletions cut 8 bases from V and 5 bases from J, with 12 bases between. Germline assignment: CDR1 SEHNR and CDR2 FQNEAQ (reference sequence). CDR3 bases: TGTGCCAGCTTCACAGTTACAAATGAAAAACTGTTTTTT. Translation gives CASFTVTNEKLFF.

The chain is built from TRBV19 and TRBJ1-6; D ambiguous. Per germline, CDR1 LNHDA and CDR2 SQIVND (reference sequence). Deletions cut 1 base from V and 9 bases from J, with 7 bases between. The CDR3 is 13 residues long. CDR3 region: CASSIGAGSPLHF. The CDR3 DNA sequence: TGTGCCAGTAGTATAGGGGCCGGTTCACCCCTCCACTTT.

V usage is TRBV7-2 and J usage is TRBJ2-5, with TRBD2 as a possible D gene (6 bases). V dropped 5 bases and J dropped 5 bases, with 18 bases sitting between them. The CDR3 totals 15 residues. Germline CDR1 SGHTA, CDR2 FQGNSA. DNA of the CDR3: TGTGCCAGCAGCGCCCCAAGGGCAGGGAGGGAGACCCAGTACTTC. Translating it yields CASSAPRAGRETQYF.

V and J are TRBV30 and TRBJ1-1; D remains ambiguous. Trimming removed 0 bases from V and 5 bases from J, with 13 bases in between. The CDR3 has 14 residues. Looked up from germline, CDR1 is GTSNPN and CDR2 is SVGIG (reference sequence). The CDR3 region has the DNA TGTGCCTGGAGTGTTGGCAGTGGAGATACTGAAGCTTTCTTT. Residues: CAWSVGSGDTEAFF.

This rearrangement joins TRBV5-1 to TRBJ2-5, with TRBD2 as a possible D gene (5 bases). CDR1 SGHRS and CDR2 YFSETQ come from the germline V gene. The CDR3 spans 15 residues. V was cut by 4 bases and J by 0 bases, with 13 bases left in between. For the CDR3, the DNA is TGCGCCAGCAGCCCCGGGAAAACCTACCAAGAGACCCAGTACTTC. Its translation is CASSPGKTYQETQYF.

The V call is TRBV20-1, the J call TRBJ2-7, with a tentative D call TRBD1 (6 bases). Germline CDR1 is DFQATT and CDR2 is SNEGSKA (reference sequence). Trimming cost V 3 bases and J 4 bases, with 16 bases left between them. The CDR3 is 14 residues long. CDR3 bases: TGCAGTGCTAGTGGGCCAGGGGCTGGGTACGAGCAGTACTTC. Its protein product is CSASGPGAGYEQYF.

In this sample, this clone turned up a few times. The V gene is TRBV3-1 (or the pseudogene TRBV3-2), the J gene TRBJ2-5; TRBD1 is a possible D gene (5 bases). The CDR3 spans 16 residues. Germline V CDR1 and CDR2: LGHDT, YNNKEL (reference sequence). The ends were cut back, 4 bases at V and 5 bases at J, with 20 bases in the middle. The CDR3 DNA is TGTGCCAGCAGCCCTCCCCTACAGGCTCCAAGGGAGACCCAGTACTTC. Protein product: CASSPPLQAPRETQYF.

CDR3 protein: CASSLGGRGYNSPLHF. CDR3 DNA: TGTGCCAGCAGCCTCGGGGGTAGGGGTTATAATTCACCCCTCCACTTT. This chain uses TRBV28 with TRBJ1-6; perhaps TRBD1 as D (5 bases). The germline V gene has CDR1 MDHEN and CDR2 SYDVKM. The CDR3 is made up of 16 amino acids. Trimming removed 6 bases at V and 4 bases at J, with 16 bases between.

This rearrangement joins TRBV7-9 to TRBJ1-5, with 9 bases lining up with TRBD1. V dropped 6 bases and J dropped 5; count of bases not matched to a gene: 5. This CDR3 is built from 14 residues. In germline, CDR1 is SEHNR, CDR2 FQNEAQ (reference sequence). This CDR3 reads CASSLDRGDQPQHF. The CDR3 DNA is TGTGCCAGCAGTTTGGACAGGGGAGATCAGCCCCAGCATTTT.

The V gene is TRBV5-5, the J gene TRBJ1-1; D gene ambiguous. V was clipped by 2 bases and J by 11 bases, with 16 bases between them. There are 13 residues in the CDR3. Germline assignment: CDR1 SGHKS and CDR2 YYEKEE (reference sequence). In DNA, the CDR3 is TGTGCCAGCAGCTTAGACGGGTCCTTCGGGGCTTTCTTT. This translates into CASSLDGSFGAFF.